This T cell receptor (beta chain) stems from a study of shared clonotypes between healthy human individuals. Several immunoSEQ 96-well plates shared each subset's DNA, each plate a replicate. Profiling relied on immunoSEQ multiplex PCR, and the TCRdb table lists in-frame clones only, not all of them. The table has about 600,000 clones, 97% seen once. V was cut by 4 bases and J by 1 base, with 7 bases left in between. This CDR3 spans 13 amino acids. Germline CDR1 reads MNHEY; CDR2 reads SVGAGI. This sequence joins TRBV6-5 and TRBJ1-1, with D unclear. The source material was naive CD4+ T cells sorted from blood. Sample subset: CD45RA+ positively selected. The source of this sequence is a woman aged 25 to 45 in good health. CDR3 sequence reads: CASSLEGNTEAFF. CDR3 bases: TGTGCCAGCAGTTTGGAGGGGAACACTGAAGCTTTCTTT.